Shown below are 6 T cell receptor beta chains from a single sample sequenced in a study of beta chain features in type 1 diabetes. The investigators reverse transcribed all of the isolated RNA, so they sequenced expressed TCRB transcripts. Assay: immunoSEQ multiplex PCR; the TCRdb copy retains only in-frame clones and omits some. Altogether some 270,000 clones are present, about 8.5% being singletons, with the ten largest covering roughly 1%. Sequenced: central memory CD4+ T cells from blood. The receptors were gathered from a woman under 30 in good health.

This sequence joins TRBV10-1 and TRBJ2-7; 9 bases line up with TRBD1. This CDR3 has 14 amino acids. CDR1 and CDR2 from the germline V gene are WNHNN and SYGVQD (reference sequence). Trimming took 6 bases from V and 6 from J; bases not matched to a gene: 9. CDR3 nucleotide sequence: TGCGCCAGCAGCGACCGGACAGGGGATTCCGAGCAGTACGTC. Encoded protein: CASSDRTGDSEQYV.

The DNA of the CDR3 is TGTGCCAGCAGGAACAGGGGCCGCTCCCTCGAGCAGTACTTC. This codes for CASRNRGRSLEQYF. This chain uses TRBV6-5 with TRBJ2-7; TRBD1 agrees at 7 bases. J lost 6 bases, V lost 6 bases, and 11 bases had no gene match. The CDR3 is 14 residues long. Germline CDR1 reads MNHEY; CDR2 reads SVGAGI.

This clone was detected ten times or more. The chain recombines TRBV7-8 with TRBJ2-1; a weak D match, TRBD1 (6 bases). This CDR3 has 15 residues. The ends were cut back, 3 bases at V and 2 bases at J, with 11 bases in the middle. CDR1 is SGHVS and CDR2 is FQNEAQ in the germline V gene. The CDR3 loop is CASSFRGLAYNEQFF. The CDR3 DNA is TGTGCCAGCAGCTTCAGGGGCTTGGCCTACAATGAGCAGTTCTTC.

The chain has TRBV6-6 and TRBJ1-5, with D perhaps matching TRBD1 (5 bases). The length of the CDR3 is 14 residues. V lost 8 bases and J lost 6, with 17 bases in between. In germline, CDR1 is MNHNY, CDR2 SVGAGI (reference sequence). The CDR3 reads CASAPAGDRQPQHF. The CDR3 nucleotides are TGTGCCAGCGCCCCCGCGGGGGATCGTCAGCCCCAGCATTTT.

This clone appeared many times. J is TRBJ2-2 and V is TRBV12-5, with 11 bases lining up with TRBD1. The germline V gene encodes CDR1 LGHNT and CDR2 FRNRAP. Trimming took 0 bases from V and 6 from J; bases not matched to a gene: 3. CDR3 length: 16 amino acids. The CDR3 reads CASGLVTGQGAGELFF. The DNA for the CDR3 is TGTGCTAGTGGTTTGGTGACGGGACAGGGGGCCGGGGAGCTGTTTTTT.

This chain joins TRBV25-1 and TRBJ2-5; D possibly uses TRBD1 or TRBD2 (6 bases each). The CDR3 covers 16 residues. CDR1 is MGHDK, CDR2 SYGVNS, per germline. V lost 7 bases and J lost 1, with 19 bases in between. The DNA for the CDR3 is TGTGCCAGCACTAGTGGGAAAAGGGGGGCCCAAGAGACCCAGTACTTC. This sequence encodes CASTSGKRGAQETQYF.